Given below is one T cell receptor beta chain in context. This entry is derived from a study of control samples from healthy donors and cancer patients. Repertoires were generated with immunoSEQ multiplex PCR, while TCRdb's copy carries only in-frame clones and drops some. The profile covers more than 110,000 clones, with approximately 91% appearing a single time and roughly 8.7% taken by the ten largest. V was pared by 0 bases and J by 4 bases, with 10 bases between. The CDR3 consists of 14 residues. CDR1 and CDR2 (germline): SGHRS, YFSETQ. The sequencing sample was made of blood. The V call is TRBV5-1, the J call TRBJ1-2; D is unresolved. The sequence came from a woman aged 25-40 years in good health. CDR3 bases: TGCGCCAGCAGCTTGGAGAGGCCGTCCTATGGCTACACCTTC. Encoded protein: CASSLERPSYGYTF.